Shown below are 22 T cell receptor beta chains from a single sample sequenced in a study of T-cell memory formation after mild COVID-19. Each CDR3 protein gets one entry after TCRdb re-called the 5' RACE reads with MiXCR. Among roughly 620,000 distinct CDR3 sequences listed, roughly 17% were seen once. The sequencing sample was made of PBMCs or a T cell subset sorted from them (not recorded which). The receptors originated from an adult woman who had mild COVID-19 (a few samples of this study predate the infection). Cell type and time point are not known.

V usage is TRBV12-3 or TRBV12-4 and J usage is TRBJ1-1, with D hard to call. Trimming took 4 bases from V and 5 from J, leaving 14 bases between them. CDR3 length: 14 amino acids. CDR3 residues: CASSSARLWTEAFF. The CDR3 nucleotides read TGTGCCAGCAGTTCCGCAAGGTTGTGGACTGAAGCTTTCTTT.

The gene calls are TRBV12-3 or TRBV12-4 and TRBJ2-5; weak D call: TRBD1 (6 bases). V was trimmed by 7 bases and J by 6 bases, leaving 15 bases between them. CDR3 length: 13 amino acids. The CDR3 is CASNLRQGQTQYF. The CDR3 coding sequence is TGTGCCAGCAACTTGCGGCAGGGGCAGACCCAGTACTTC.

The V and J genes are TRBV4-1 and TRBJ2-7; TRBD1 is a possible D gene (5 bases). The V gene's germline CDR1 is MGHRA and CDR2 YSYEKL. V lost 1 base and J lost 2, with 12 bases in between. The CDR3 covers 15 residues. Written as DNA, the CDR3 is TGCGCCAGCAGCCAAGTCTGGGGCAGGACCTACGAGCAGTACTTC. Protein: CASSQVWGRTYEQYF.

This chain uses TRBV6-5 with TRBJ2-7; 9 bases fit TRBD1. CDR1 MNHEY and CDR2 SVGAGI come from the germline V gene. V trimming: 10 bases; J trimming: 7 bases; junction bases outside the gene matches: 20. The CDR3 consists of 16 residues. CDR3 DNA sequence: TGTGCCACTACAGGGGGCGTTTCACGGCAATCGGGGGAGCAGTACTTC. This encodes CATTGGVSRQSGEQYF.

As for this clonotype: At one boundary the junction diverges from the germline segment, which might be a read error. This rearrangement joins TRBV7-7 to TRBJ2-6; 8 nucleotides agree with TRBD1. The CDR3 runs 19 residues. Germline CDR1 SSHAT, CDR2 FNYEAQ (reference sequence). The CDR3 DNA reads as TGTGCTAGCAGCTTAACTTTTCAGGGGGCGATCTCTGGGGCCAACGTCCTGACTTTC. Its translation is CASSLTFQGAISGANVLTF. The whole variable domain, remainder taken from reference TRBV7-7 and TRBJ2-6, is GAGVSQSPRYKVTKRGQDVTLRCDPISSHATLYWYQQALGQGPEFLTYFNYEAQPDKSGLPSDRFSAERPEGSISTLTIQRTEQRDSAMYRCASSLTFQGAISGANVLTFGAGSRLTVL.

This clonotype has just a few counts. This chain connects TRBV7-9 to TRBJ2-7; 9 nucleotides agree with TRBD1. Per germline, CDR1 SEHNR and CDR2 FQNEAQ (reference sequence). The CDR3 runs to 15 residues. Trimming at V came to 5 bases and at J to 5 bases, leaving 10 bases not matched to a gene. The CDR3 nucleotides are TGTGCCAGCAGCCTCCCGGGACAGGGATCGAACGAGCAGTACTTC. It yields the protein CASSLPGQGSNEQYF.

This clonotype has only a few counts. This chain's CDR3 is CASSVEEGKGAYEQYF. For the CDR3, the DNA is TGTGCCAGCAGCGTAGAAGAGGGTAAAGGGGCCTACGAGCAGTACTTC. The rearrangement joins TRBV9 to TRBJ2-7, with D perhaps TRBD1 or TRBD2 (5 bases each). The V gene's germline CDR1 is SGDLS and CDR2 YYNGEE. V shed 0 bases and J shed 2 bases, with 15 bases lying between them. This CDR3 contains 16 residues.

This clonotype showed up many times. This chain joins TRBV20-1 and TRBJ2-1; 11 nucleotides line up with TRBD1. Trimming at V came to 4 bases and at J to 6 bases, leaving 11 bases not matched to a gene. Germline V gene sequence: CDR1 DFQATT, CDR2 SNEGSKA (reference sequence). This CDR3 comprises 16 residues. This CDR3 is CSAKRDRGKKGNEQFF. CDR3 nucleotides: TGCAGTGCTAAGCGGGACAGGGGGAAGAAGGGCAATGAGCAGTTCTTC.

The J gene is TRBJ2-5, the V gene TRBV12-3 or TRBV12-4; 7 bases fit TRBD1. The junction had 5 bases not matched to a gene; V was cut back by 6 bases and J by 7 bases. This CDR3 region has 12 residues. The CDR3 nucleotides read TGTGCCAGCAGACGGGACAGTGGGACCCAGTACTTC. Its protein is CASRRDSGTQYF.

The V gene is TRBV12-3 or TRBV12-4, the J gene TRBJ2-7; the match to TRBD2 covers 12 bases. With 2 bases clipped from V and 4 bases from J, the junction kept 6 bases outside the gene matches. The CDR3 covers 16 residues. The CDR3 sequence is CASSLSRTSGTYEQYF. CDR3 DNA sequence: TGTGCCAGCAGTTTATCGCGGACTAGCGGGACGTACGAGCAGTACTTC.

The CDR3 nucleotides are TGTGCCATCAGTGAGGCTAAGACAGGGATGAACACTGAAGCTTTCTTT. This gives the protein CAISEAKTGMNTEAFF. The chain joins TRBV10-3 to TRBJ1-1, with 7 positions matching TRBD1. The CDR3 covers 16 residues. V shed 2 bases, J shed 0 bases, and the junction held 6 bases outside the gene matches. Germline V gene sequence: CDR1 ENHRY, CDR2 SYGVKD.

The chain uses TRBV7-9 and TRBJ2-7, with D hard to call. This CDR3 comprises 14 residues. Germline CDR1 is SEHNR and CDR2 is FQNEAQ (reference sequence). V was clipped by 0 bases and J by 0 bases, with 6 bases between them. The CDR3 protein is CASSLAAPSYEQYF. The CDR3 DNA is TGTGCCAGCAGCTTAGCGGCGCCCTCCTACGAGCAGTACTTC.

The rearrangement joins TRBV29-1 to TRBJ2-6; TRBD1 aligns across 11 bases. Germline V gene data show CDR1 as SQVTM and CDR2 as ANQGSEA. The CDR3 runs to 16 residues. The J segment lost 4 bases and the V segment lost 5 bases, leaving 7 bases of the junction unmatched. Here the CDR3 reads CSVRTGGAAGANVLTF. The CDR3 DNA sequence: TGCAGCGTTAGGACAGGGGGCGCGGCCGGGGCCAACGTCCTGACTTTC.

The rearrangement links TRBV2 to TRBJ1-2; D gene ambiguous. The V gene's germline CDR1 is SNHLY and CDR2 FYNNEI. The ends were cut back, 1 base at V and 0 bases at J, with 12 bases in the middle. CDR3 size: 16 residues. The CDR3 reads CASSEGRSEANYGYTF. CDR3 coding DNA: TGTGCCAGCAGTGAAGGAAGATCGGAAGCTAACTATGGCTACACCTTC.

This clonotype has a count of ten or more. V is TRBV7-9 and J is TRBJ2-5; possible D gene TRBD2, 6 bases. The ends were cut back, 8 bases at V and 5 bases at J, with 12 bases in the middle. This CDR3 is built from 12 residues. Per the germline V gene, CDR1 is SEHNR and CDR2 is FQNEAQ (reference sequence). CDR3 in amino acids: CASGRAGETQYF. The DNA of the CDR3 is TGTGCCAGCGGCCGGGCGGGGGAGACCCAGTACTTC.

This clonotype occurred a few times. CDR3: CASSLGLTGGLAQETQYF. CDR3 sequence (DNA): TGCGCCAGCAGCTTAGGACTGACAGGGGGCCTTGCCCAAGAGACCCAGTACTTC. The V gene is TRBV5-1, the J gene TRBJ2-5; 10 nucleotides agree with TRBD1. The ends lost 2 bases at V and 1 base at J; junction bases unmatched: 11. The CDR3 is 18 residues long. Germline V gene sequence: CDR1 SGHRS, CDR2 YFSETQ.

This clonotype has a handful of counts. The chain uses TRBV5-1 and TRBJ2-6; a possible D gene is TRBD1 (5 bases). V shed 4 bases and J shed 0 bases, with 17 bases lying between them. Germline V gene data show CDR1 as SGHRS and CDR2 as YFSETQ. The CDR3 is 18 residues long. The CDR3 DNA reads as TGCGCCAGCAGCCGTACAACCACAGGAAACTCTGGGGCCAACGTCCTGACTTTC. Its translation: CASSRTTTGNSGANVLTF.

The chain links TRBV29-1 to TRBJ2-1; D not resolved. The CDR3 length is 11 residues. Germline V gene data show CDR1 as SQVTM and CDR2 as ANQGSEA. The V and J ends lost 5 bases and 4 bases respectively, with 6 bases between them. The CDR3 DNA reads TGCAGCGTTAGGTCTTACAATGAGCAGTTCTTC. Translation gives CSVRSYNEQFF.

V and J are TRBV19 and TRBJ1-5, with TRBD1 matching over 7 bases. Germline CDR1 and CDR2: LNHDA and SQIVND (reference sequence). CDR3 length equals 15 residues. V shed 10 bases, J shed 3 bases, and the junction held 12 bases outside the gene matches. DNA for the CDR3: TGTGCCACCCTACCCACAGGGGTCCCCAATCAGCCCCAGCATTTT. It yields the protein CATLPTGVPNQPQHF.

This sequence joins TRBV5-6 and TRBJ2-7; D gene unclear. Trimming shortened V by 1 base and J by 0 bases, and 11 bases separated the two germline ends. This CDR3 spans 15 amino acids. Per the germline V gene, CDR1 is SGHDT and CDR2 is YYEEEE. CDR3 amino acids: CASSLPTSSSYEQYF. CDR3 nucleotide sequence: TGTGCCAGCAGCTTGCCGACTTCTAGCTCCTACGAGCAGTACTTC.

The CDR3 is CASSVLAGYNEQFF. CDR3 in DNA: TGTGCCAGCTCTGTCCTAGCGGGGTACAATGAGCAGTTCTTC. The chain has TRBV7-3 and TRBJ2-1; TRBD2 matches 9 bases. This CDR3 region has 14 residues. V dropped 8 bases and J dropped 4; count of bases not matched to a gene: 6. Germline CDR1 and CDR2: SGHTA and FQGTGA.

In this sample, this clonotype turned up many times. The chain employs TRBV7-9 and TRBJ1-1; D is undetermined. Trimming cost V 5 bases and J 1 base, with 8 bases left between them. Looked up from germline, CDR1 is SEHNR and CDR2 is FQNEAQ (reference sequence). The CDR3 has 13 amino acids. CDR3 region: CASSGLPNTEAFF. The CDR3 nucleotides read TGTGCCAGCAGCGGACTGCCGAACACTGAAGCTTTCTTT.